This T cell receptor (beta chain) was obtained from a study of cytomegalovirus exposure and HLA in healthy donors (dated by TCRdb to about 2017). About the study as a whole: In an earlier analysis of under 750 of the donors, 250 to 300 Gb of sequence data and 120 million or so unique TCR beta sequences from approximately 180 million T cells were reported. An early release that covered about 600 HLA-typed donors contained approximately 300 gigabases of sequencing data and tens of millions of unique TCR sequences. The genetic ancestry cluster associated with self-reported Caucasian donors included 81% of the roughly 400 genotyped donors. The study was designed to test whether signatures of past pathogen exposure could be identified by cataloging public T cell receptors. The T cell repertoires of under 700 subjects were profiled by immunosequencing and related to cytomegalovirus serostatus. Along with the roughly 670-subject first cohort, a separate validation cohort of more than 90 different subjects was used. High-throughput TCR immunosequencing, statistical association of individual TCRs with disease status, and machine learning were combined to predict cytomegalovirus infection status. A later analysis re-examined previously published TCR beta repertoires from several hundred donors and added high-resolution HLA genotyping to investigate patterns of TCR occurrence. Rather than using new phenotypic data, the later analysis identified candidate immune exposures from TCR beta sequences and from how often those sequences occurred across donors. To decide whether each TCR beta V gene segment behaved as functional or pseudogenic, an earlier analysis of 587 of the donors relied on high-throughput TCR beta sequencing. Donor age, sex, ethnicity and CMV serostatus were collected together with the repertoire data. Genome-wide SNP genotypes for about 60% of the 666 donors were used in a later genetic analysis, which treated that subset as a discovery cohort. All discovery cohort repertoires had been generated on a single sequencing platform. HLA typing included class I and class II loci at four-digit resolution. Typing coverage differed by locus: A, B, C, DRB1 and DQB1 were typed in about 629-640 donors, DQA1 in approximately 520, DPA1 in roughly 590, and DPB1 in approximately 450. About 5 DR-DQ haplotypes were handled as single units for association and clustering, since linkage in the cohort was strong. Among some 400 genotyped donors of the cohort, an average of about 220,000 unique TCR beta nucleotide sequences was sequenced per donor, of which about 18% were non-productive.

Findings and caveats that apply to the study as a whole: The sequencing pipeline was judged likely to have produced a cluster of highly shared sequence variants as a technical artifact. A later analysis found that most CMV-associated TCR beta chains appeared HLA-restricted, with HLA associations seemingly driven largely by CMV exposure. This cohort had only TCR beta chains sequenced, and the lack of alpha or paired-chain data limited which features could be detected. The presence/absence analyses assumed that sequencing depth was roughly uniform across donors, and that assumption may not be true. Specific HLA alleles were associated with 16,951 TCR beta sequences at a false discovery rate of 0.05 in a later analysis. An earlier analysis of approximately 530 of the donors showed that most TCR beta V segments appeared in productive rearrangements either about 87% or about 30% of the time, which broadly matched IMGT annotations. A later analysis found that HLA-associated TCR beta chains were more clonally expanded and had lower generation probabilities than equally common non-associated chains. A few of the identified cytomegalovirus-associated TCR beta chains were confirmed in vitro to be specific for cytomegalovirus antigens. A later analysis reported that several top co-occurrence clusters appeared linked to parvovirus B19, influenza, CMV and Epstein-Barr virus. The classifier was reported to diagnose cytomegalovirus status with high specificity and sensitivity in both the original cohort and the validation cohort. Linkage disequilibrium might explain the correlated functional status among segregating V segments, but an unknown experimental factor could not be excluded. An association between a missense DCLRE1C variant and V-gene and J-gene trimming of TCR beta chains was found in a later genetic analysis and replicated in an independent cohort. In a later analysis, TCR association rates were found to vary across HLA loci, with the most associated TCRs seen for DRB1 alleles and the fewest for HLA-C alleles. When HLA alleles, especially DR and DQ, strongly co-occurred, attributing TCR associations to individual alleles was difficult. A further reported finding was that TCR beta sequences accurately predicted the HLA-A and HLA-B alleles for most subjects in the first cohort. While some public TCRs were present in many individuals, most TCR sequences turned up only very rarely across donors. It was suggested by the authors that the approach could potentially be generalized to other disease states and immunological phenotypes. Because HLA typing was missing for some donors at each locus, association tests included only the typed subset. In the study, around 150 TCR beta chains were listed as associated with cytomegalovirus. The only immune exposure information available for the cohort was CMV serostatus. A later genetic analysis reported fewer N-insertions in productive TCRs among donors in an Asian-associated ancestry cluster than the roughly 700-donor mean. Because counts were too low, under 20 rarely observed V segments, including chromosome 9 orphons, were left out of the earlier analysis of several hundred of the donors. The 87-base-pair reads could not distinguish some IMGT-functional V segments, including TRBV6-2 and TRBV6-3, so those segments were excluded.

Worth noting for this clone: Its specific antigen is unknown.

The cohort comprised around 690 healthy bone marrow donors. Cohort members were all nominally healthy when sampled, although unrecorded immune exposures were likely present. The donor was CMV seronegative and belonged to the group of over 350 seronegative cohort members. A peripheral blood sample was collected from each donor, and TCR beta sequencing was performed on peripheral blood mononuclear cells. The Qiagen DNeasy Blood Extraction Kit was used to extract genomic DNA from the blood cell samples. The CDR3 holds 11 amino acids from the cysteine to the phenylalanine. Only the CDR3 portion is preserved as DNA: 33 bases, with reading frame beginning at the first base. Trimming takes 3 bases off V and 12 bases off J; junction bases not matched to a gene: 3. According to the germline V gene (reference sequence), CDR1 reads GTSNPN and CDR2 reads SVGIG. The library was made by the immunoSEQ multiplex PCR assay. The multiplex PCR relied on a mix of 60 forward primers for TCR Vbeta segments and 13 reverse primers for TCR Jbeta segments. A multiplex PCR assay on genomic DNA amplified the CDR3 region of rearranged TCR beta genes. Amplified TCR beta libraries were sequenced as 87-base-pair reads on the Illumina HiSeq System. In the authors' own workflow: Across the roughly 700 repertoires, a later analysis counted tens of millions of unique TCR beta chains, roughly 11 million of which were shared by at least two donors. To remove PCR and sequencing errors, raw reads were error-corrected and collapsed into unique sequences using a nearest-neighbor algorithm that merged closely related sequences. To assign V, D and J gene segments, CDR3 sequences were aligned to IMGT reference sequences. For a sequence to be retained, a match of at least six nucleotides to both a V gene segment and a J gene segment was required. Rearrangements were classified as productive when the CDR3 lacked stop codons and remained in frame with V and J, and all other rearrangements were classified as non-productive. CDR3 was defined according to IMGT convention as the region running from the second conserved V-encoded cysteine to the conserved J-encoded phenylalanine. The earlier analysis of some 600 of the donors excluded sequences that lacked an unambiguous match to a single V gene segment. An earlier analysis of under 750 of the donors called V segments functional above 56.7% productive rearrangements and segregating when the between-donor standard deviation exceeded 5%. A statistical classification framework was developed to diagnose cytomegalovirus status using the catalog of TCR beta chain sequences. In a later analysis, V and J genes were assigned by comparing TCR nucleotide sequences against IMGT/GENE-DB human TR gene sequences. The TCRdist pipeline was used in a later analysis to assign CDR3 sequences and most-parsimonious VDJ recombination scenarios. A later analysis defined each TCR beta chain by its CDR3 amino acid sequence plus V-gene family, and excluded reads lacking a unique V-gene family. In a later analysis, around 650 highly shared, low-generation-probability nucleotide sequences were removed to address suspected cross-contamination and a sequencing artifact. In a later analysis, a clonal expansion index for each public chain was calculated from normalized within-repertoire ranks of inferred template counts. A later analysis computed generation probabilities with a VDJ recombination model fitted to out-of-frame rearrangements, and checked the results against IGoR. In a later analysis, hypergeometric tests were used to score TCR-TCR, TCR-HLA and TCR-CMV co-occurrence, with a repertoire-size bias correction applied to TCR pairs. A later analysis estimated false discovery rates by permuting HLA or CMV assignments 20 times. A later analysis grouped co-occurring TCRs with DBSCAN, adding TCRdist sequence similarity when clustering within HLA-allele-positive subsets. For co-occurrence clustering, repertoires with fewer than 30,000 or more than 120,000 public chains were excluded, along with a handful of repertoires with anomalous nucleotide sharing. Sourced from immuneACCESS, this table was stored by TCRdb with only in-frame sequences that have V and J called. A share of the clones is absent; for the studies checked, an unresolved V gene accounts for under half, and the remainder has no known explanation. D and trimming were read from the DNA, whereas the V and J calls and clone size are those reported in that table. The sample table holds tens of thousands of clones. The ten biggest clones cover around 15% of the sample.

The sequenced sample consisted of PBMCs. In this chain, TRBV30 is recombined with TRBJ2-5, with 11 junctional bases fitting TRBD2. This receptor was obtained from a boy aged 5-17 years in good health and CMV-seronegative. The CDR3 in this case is CAWRLAGVKYF. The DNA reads TGTGCCTGGAGACTAGCGGGGGTGAAGTACTTC.